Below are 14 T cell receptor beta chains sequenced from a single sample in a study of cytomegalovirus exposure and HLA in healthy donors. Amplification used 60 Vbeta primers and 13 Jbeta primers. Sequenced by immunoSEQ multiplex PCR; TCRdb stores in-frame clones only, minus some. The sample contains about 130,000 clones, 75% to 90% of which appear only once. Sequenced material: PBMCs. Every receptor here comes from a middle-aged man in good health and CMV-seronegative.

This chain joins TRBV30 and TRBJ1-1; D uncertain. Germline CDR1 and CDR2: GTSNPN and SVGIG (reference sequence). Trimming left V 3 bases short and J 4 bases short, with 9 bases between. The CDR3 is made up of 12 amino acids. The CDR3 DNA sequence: TGTGCCTGGAGGGGTTCAGGCACTGAAGCTTTCTTT. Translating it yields CAWRGSGTEAFF.

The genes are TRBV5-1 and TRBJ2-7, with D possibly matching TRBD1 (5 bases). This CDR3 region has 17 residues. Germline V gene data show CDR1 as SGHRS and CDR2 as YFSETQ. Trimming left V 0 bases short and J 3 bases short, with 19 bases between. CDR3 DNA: TGCGCCAGCAGCTTGGGTAGCCTTGACAGCGCAATCTACGAGCAGTACTTC. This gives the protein CASSLGSLDSAIYEQYF.

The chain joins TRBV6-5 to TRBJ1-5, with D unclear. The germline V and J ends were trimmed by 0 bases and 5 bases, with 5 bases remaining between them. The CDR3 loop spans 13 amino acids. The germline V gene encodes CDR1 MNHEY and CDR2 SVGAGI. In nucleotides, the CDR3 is TGTGCCAGCAGTTACTCGGGAGATCAGCCCCAGCATTTT. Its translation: CASSYSGDQPQHF.

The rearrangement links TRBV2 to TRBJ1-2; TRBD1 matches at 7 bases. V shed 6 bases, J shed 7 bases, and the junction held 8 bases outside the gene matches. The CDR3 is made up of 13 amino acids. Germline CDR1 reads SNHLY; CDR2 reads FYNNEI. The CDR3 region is CASRATGLTGYTF. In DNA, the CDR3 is TGTGCCAGCAGGGCGACAGGGTTAACTGGCTACACCTTC.

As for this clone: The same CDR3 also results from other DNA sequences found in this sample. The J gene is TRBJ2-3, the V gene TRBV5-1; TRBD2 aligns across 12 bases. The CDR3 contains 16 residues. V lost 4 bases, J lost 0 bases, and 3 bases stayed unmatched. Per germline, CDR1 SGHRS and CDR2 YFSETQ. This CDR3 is CASSLGTSGSTDTQYF. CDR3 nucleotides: TGCGCCAGCAGCCTGGGGACTAGCGGGAGCACAGATACGCAGTATTTT.

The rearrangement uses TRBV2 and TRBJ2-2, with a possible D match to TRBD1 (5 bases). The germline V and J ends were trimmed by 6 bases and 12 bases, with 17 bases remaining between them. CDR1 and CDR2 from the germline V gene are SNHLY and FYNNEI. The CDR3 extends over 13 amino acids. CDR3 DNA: TGTGCCAGCAGGCTCCCAGGGCGCCCGCAGCTGTTTTTT. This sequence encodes CASRLPGRPQLFF.

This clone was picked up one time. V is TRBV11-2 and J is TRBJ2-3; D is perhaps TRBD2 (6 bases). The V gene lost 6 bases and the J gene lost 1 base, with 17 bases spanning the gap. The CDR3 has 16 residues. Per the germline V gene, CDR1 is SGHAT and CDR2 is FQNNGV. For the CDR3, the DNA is TGTGCCAGCAGTCTACCCCTAGCTAGCGGCACAGATACGCAGTATTTT. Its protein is CASSLPLASGTDTQYF.

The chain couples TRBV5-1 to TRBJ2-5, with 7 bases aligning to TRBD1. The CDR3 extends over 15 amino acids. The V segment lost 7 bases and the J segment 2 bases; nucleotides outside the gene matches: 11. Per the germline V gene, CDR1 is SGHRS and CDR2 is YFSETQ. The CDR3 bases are TGCGCCAGCTTCCGGACAGGACAGACTCAAGAGACCCAGTACTTC. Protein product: CASFRTGQTQETQYF.

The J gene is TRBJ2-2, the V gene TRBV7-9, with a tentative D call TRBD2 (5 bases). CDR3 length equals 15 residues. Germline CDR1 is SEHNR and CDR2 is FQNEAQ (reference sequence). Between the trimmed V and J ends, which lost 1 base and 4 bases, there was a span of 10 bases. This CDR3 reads CASSLGAAGTGELFF. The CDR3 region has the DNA TGTGCCAGCAGCTTAGGTGCTGCGGGCACCGGGGAGCTGTTTTTT.

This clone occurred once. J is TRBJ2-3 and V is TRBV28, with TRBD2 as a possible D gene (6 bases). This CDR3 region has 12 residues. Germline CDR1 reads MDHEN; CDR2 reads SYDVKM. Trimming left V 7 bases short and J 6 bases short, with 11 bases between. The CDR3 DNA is TGTGCCAGCATTACCGGAGGGGATACGCAGTATTTT. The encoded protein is CASITGGDTQYF.

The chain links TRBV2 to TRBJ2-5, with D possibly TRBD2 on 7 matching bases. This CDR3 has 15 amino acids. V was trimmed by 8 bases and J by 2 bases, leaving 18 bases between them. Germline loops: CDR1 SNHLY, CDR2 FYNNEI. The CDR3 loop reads CASSLGGQTQETQYF. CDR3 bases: TGTGCCAGCTCCCTGGGGGGGCAAACTCAAGAGACCCAGTACTTC.

The CDR3 region is CASSLVAGCSGNTIYF. In nucleotides, the CDR3 is TGTGCCAGCAGCTTGGTGGCAGGGTGTTCTGGAAACACCATATATTTT. This chain links TRBV5-7 with TRBJ1-3, with a possible D match to TRBD1 (5 bases). TRBV5-7 is given ORF status, its function remaining uncertain. Trimming removed 0 bases from V and 1 base from J, with 11 bases in between. The CDR3 covers 16 residues.

This CDR3 is CASSLDPGKQGGELFF. Here the CDR3 DNA reads TGTGCCAGCAGCTTAGATCCAGGGAAACAGGGCGGGGAGCTGTTTTTT. This chain joins TRBV11-3 and TRBJ2-2; D might be TRBD1 (6 bases). Germline CDR1 is SGHNT and CDR2 is YENEEA. Trimming removed 0 bases at V and 7 bases at J, with 15 bases between. The CDR3 length is 16 residues.

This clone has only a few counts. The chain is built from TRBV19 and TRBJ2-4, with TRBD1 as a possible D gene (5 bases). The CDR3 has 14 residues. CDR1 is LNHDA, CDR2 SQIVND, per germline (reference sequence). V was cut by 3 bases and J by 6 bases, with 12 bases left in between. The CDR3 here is CASSMSGRGNIQYF. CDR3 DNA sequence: TGTGCCAGTAGTATGTCCGGAAGGGGAAACATTCAGTACTTC.